What follows describes a single T cell receptor beta chain. Its specificity is not known. The data were obtained in a study of vaccination and CD4 T cells after COVID-19. Germline assignment: CDR1 GTSNPN and CDR2 SVGIG (reference sequence). Trimming pared 3 bases from V and 4 bases from J, leaving 10 bases between. This CDR3 is 13 amino acids long. The Oncomine TCR Beta short-read assay sequenced DNA from cultured CD4+ T cells. From the PCR reads, TCRdb called clonotypes with MiXCR, one entry per CDR3 protein. The sample has roughly 9,800 distinct CDR3 sequences, 45% to 55% seen once. Treatment indicated: approximately 11-day PBMC culture with coronavirus spike peptide pools or control peptides (ViraFEST assay).

The chain combines TRBV30 with TRBJ1-5; D is perhaps TRBD1 (5 bases). Sequenced material: CD4+ T cells from blood, cultured in vitro. The sequence was obtained from a human donor who had recovered from COVID-19. The CDR3 DNA reads TGTGCCTGGAGGCCAAGGGGAAATCAGCCCCAGCATTTT. Translated: CAWRPRGNQPQHF.